The next 11 T cell receptor beta chains were all read from a single sample in a study. A single record per CDR3 protein comes from TCRdb applying MiXCR to the 5' RACE reads. This table has about 54,000 distinct CDR3 sequences, roughly 15% appearing once. Sequencing input: naive CD4+ T cells sorted from blood. Subset noted: naive CD4+ T cells, CD4+CD45RA+CD25-. The receptors derive from a female donor with breast cancer.

This clonotype was observed a few times. The V call is TRBV5-1, the J call TRBJ2-7, with a tentative D call TRBD2 (6 bases). The CDR3 covers 15 residues. Trimming stripped 5 bases from V and 4 bases from J, with 19 bases between. The germline V gene encodes CDR1 SGHRS and CDR2 YFSETQ. In DNA, the CDR3 is TGCGCCAGCAGAGAGGAGGGGCGCCTGGGGTACGAGCAGTACTTC. Its protein is CASREEGRLGYEQYF.

The chain couples TRBV12-3 or TRBV12-4 to TRBJ2-7; perhaps TRBD1 as D (6 bases). The germline V and J ends were trimmed by 5 bases and 2 bases, with 10 bases remaining between them. The CDR3 is made up of 13 amino acids. As DNA, the CDR3 is TGTGCCAGCAGTCGGACAGAAGCCTACGAGCAGTACTTC. Its translation is CASSRTEAYEQYF.

A note on this clonotype: A much larger clone lies one base from this, so it may be a read error. The V and J genes are TRBV27 and TRBJ1-1; D uncertain. Germline CDR1 reads MNHEY; CDR2 reads SMNVEV (reference sequence). CDR3 size: 13 residues. V was clipped by 4 bases and J by 2 bases, with 8 bases between them. CDR3 amino acids: CASSSSINTEAFF. The CDR3 nucleotides read TGTGCCAGCAGTTCGTCCATAAACACTGAAGCTTTCTTT.

This clonotype was counted at least ten times. The chain combines TRBV4-2 with TRBJ2-3; D may be TRBD2 (6 bases). CDR1 and CDR2 from the germline V gene are LGHNA and YNFKEQ. V was clipped by 0 bases and J by 1 base, with 8 bases between them. The CDR3 contains 15 residues. Here the CDR3 DNA reads TGTGCCAGCAGCCAAGAAGCGGGTGGCACAGATACGCAGTATTTT. Its translation is CASSQEAGGTDTQYF.

This clonotype appeared a few times. The chain recombines TRBV7-2 with TRBJ2-7; 10 bases align to TRBD2. Germline loops: CDR1 SGHTA, CDR2 FQGNSA. This CDR3 is built from 17 residues. V trimming: 7 bases; J trimming: 2 bases; junction bases outside the gene matches: 14. CDR3 nucleotides: TGTGCCAGCACCATTAGCGGCCTAGCGGGAGTTGCCTACGAGCAGTACTTC. This translates into CASTISGLAGVAYEQYF.

In its sample, this clonotype is medium-sized (0.01 to 0.1%). Written as DNA, the CDR3 is TGTGCCAGCAGCCAAGTGGGGGAGGCTCCGGAGGGCTATGGCTACACCTTC. This gives the protein CASSQVGEAPEGYGYTF. The V call is TRBV4-2, the J call TRBJ1-2; the D gene is possibly TRBD1 (5 bases). CDR1 and CDR2 (germline): LGHNA, YNFKEQ. Trimming cost V 1 base and J 4 bases, with 19 bases left between them. The CDR3 is 17 amino acids.

This clonotype was seen at least ten times. The rearrangement links TRBV6-4 to TRBJ2-3; 7 bases are a match to TRBD1. Germline V gene lookup returns CDR1 MRHNA and CDR2 SNTAGT. Trimming took 0 bases from V and 2 from J; bases not matched to a gene: 5. This CDR3 contains 16 residues. In DNA form, the CDR3 reads TGTGCCAGCAGTGACTCTTCACAGGGGCCCACAGATACGCAGTATTTT. Amino acid sequence: CASSDSSQGPTDTQYF.

The chain has TRBV5-1 and TRBJ2-7; no clear D. Trimming took off 1 base at V and 1 base at J, with 9 bases between the two ends. This CDR3 is built from 14 residues. Per germline, CDR1 SGHRS and CDR2 YFSETQ. The CDR3 reads CASSLTPLSYEQYF. The CDR3, as DNA: TGCGCCAGCAGCTTGACTCCTCTATCCTACGAGCAGTACTTC.

The V gene is TRBV5-1, the J gene TRBJ2-3; 10 positions match TRBD1. The length of the CDR3 is 15 residues. The germline gives CDR1 SGHRS, CDR2 YFSETQ. With V trimmed by 3 bases and J by 4 bases, 5 bases remained unmatched. Here the CDR3 reads CASSYDGQGADTQYF. Written as DNA, the CDR3 is TGCGCCAGCAGCTATGACGGACAGGGGGCAGATACGCAGTATTTT.

Of note for this clonotype: The germline gene is not matched at one end of the junction; a read error may be the cause. This chain joins TRBV5-1 and TRBJ2-7; TRBD2 might be the D (5 bases). There are 14 residues in the CDR3. CDR1 is SGHRS, CDR2 YFSETQ, per germline. The CDR3 bases are TGTGCCAGCAGCTTGGTAACGGGAAAACACGAGCAGTACTTC. Translating gives CASSLVTGKHEQYF.

The chain combines TRBV12-3 or TRBV12-4 with TRBJ2-5; 14 bases fit TRBD2. This CDR3 has 16 residues. V was pared by 5 bases and J by 5 bases, with 7 bases of the junction left unmatched. The CDR3 loop reads CASSLGTSGGSETQYF. The CDR3 bases are TGTGCCAGCAGTCTGGGGACTAGCGGGGGTTCGGAGACCCAGTACTTC.